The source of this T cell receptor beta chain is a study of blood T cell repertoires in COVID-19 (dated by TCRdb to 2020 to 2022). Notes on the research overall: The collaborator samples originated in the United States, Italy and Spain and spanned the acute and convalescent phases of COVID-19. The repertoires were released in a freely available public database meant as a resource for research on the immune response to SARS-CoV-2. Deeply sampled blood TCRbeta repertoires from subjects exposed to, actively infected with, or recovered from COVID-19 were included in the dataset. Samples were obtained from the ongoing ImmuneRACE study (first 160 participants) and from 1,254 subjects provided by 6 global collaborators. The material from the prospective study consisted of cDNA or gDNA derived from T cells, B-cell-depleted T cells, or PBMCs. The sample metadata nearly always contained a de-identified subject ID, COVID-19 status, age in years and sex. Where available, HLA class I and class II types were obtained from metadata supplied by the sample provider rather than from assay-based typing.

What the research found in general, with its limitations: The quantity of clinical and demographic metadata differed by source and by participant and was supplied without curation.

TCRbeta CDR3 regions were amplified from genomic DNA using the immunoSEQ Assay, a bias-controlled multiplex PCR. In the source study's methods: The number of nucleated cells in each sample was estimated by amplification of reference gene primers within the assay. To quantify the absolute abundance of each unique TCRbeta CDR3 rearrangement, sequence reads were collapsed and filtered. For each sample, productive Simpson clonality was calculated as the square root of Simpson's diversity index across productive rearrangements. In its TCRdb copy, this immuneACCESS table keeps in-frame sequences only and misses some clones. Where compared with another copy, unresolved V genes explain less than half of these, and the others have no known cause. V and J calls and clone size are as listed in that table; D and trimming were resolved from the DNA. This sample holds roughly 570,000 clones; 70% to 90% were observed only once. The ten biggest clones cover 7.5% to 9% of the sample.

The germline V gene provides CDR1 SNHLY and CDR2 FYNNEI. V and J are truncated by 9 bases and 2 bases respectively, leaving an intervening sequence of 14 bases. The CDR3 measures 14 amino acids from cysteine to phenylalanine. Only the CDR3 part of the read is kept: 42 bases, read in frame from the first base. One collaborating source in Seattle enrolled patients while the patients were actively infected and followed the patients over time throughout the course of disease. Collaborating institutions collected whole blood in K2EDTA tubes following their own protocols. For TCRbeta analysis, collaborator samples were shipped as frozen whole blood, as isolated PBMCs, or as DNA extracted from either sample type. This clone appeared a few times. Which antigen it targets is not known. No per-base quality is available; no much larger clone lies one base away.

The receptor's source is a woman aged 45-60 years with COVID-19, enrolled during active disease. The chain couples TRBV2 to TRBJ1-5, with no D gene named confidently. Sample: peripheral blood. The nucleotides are TGTGCCAGTGGGAGGGTGTCTGGCAATCAGCCCCAGCATTTT. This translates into CASGRVSGNQPQHF.